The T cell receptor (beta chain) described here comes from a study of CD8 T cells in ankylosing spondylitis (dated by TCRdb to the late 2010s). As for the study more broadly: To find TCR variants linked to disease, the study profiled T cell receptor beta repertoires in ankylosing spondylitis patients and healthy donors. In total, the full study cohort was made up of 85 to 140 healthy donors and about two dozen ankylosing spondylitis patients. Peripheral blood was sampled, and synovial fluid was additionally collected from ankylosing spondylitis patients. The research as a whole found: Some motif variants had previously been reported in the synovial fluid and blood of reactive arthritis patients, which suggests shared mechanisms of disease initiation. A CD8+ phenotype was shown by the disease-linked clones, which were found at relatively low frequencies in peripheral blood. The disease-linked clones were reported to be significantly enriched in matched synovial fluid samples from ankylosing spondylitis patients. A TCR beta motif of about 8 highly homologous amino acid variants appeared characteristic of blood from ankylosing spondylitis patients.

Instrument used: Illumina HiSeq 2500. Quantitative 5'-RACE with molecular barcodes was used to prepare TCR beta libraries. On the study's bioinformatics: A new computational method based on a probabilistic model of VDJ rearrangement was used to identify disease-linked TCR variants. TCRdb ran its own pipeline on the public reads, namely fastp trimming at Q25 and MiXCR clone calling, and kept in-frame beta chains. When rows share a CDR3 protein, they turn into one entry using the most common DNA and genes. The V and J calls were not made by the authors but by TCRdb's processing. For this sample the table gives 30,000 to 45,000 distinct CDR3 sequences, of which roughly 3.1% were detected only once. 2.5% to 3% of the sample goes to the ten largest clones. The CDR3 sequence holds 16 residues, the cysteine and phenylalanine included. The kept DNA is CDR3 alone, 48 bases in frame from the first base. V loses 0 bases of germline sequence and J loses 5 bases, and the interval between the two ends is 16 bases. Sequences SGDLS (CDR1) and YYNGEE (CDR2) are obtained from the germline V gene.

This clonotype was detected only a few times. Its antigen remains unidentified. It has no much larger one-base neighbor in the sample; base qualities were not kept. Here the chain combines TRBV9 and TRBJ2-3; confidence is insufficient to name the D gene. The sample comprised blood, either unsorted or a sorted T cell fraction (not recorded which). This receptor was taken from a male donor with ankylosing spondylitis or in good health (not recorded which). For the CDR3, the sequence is CASSVGRALLGDTQYF. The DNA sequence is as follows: TGTGCCAGCAGCGTAGGAAGGGCCCTCCTGGGAGATACGCAGTATTTT.